The sequence of this T cell receptor (beta chain) was determined in a study of OX40 agonist ivuxolimab in advanced cancers. About the study: Patients received the agonistic anti-OX40 (CD134) antibody ivuxolimab.

Profiled with immunoSEQ multiplex PCR; TCRdb holds only in-frame clones, not every one. Here the sample spans tens of thousands of clones, roughly nine tenths being singletons. This receptor was taken from an adult with an advanced solid tumor such as melanoma, head and neck, liver or kidney cancer. Sample: CD4+ or CD8+ T cells sorted from blood, taken in a trial of the OX40 agonist ivuxolimab.

This CDR3 reads CASSESRGLGTEAFF. As DNA, the CDR3 is TGTGCCAGCAGTGAATCGAGGGGGCTCGGAACTGAAGCTTTCTTT. The chain employs TRBV2 and TRBJ1-1, with 7 bases identical to TRBD1. There are 15 residues in the CDR3. Germline V gene data show CDR1 as SNHLY and CDR2 as FYNNEI. V trimming: 2 bases; J trimming: 5 bases; junction bases outside the gene matches: 8.